Here is one T cell receptor beta chain with its context. There is no known antigen for this receptor. The sample belongs to a study of CXCR3-negative and CXCR3-positive naive CD8 T cells (dated by TCRdb to the late 2010s). Background on the whole study: In total, roughly 130 million TRB reads were obtained, corresponding to roughly 1.5 +/- 0.3 million reads per library. Data from about ten donors, pooled across two independent experiments, went into the diversity and physicochemical repertoire analyses. TRBV-TRBJ cluster analysis included naive subsets from roughly 5 donors and memory cells from 3 donors. What the authors observed across the whole study: Both naive subsets had comparably high repertoire diversity, while memory CD8+ T cells had much lower repertoire diversity. Freshly isolated PBMCs were used for most assays because CXCR3 expression went down partially after cryopreservation. Similar TRBV-TRBJ usage was shown by naive CXCR3-negative and CXCR3-positive cells from the same donor, whereas distinct patterns were shown by memory cells. Surface CD5, linked to self-reactivity in mice, was comparable between naive subsets; TCR interaction strength was therefore also inferred from TRB CDR3 physicochemical properties. TRB CDR3s from CXCR3-positive naive cells showed higher hydrophobicity (lower Kidera factor 4), lower energy, and higher strength and volume indices than CXCR3-negative naive cells.

For each CD8+ T cell subset, flow sorting was done in triplicate, and 300,000 or so cells per subset went directly into RLT lysis buffer. To keep memory contaminants out, a stringent definition of naive CD8+ T cells was applied: CD45RO-CCR7+CD27+CD95-. Standard density gradient centrifugation was used to isolate peripheral blood mononuclear cells from buffy coats. A FACSAria III was used to flow-sort naive CD8+ T cells into CXCR3-negative and CXCR3-positive populations. Total RNA was extracted from sorted cells using an RNeasy Mini Kit. From the cysteine through the phenylalanine, the CDR3 covers 16 amino acids. The coding DNA is unavailable. The germline V gene provides CDR1 MGHDK and CDR2 SYGVNS. Reads for this sample came from a NextSeq 550. The Human TCR Profiling Kit (MiLaboratory) was used to make UMI-labeled 5' RACE TRB cDNA libraries. The full amount of extracted RNA was used for cDNA synthesis, and the full amount of resulting cDNA was used for PCR amplification. Libraries were prepared in parallel with an identical number of PCR cycles. Concerning the study's data processing: MIGEC and MiXCR extracted about 50,000 +/- 10,000 unique UMI-labeled TRB cDNA molecules per library, requiring at least two reads per UMI. Each library averaged about 38,000 +/- 11,000 functional in-frame TRB CDR3 nucleotide clonotypes without stop codons. Diversity metrics, including normalized Shannon-Wiener and Chao1, were computed in VDJtools after downsampling to 5000 UMI-labeled TRB molecules per sample. Clonotype-size-weighted physicochemical properties of the central five CDR3 residues (interaction energy, strength, volume and Kidera factor 4) were computed in VDJtools. TCRdb reprocessed the reads and assigns one entry to each CDR3 protein sequence, leaving out DNA. The authors' filters were not applied to this entry. This sample's records show 150,000 or so distinct CDR3 sequences. The ten largest clones capture 0.29% of the sample.

The clonotype was recovered from a human donor in good health. Some clones in this sample may be carry-over from other donors' samples. Recombination linked TRBV25-1 to TRBJ1-2. The sequenced material came from naive CXCR3- CD8+ T cells from blood. The sample's cell subset or site label, in plain terms: CD45RO-CCR7+CD27+CD95- naive CD8+ T cells lacking CXCR3 (TNR3-). The CDR3 protein: CASSEYGEESNYGYTF.